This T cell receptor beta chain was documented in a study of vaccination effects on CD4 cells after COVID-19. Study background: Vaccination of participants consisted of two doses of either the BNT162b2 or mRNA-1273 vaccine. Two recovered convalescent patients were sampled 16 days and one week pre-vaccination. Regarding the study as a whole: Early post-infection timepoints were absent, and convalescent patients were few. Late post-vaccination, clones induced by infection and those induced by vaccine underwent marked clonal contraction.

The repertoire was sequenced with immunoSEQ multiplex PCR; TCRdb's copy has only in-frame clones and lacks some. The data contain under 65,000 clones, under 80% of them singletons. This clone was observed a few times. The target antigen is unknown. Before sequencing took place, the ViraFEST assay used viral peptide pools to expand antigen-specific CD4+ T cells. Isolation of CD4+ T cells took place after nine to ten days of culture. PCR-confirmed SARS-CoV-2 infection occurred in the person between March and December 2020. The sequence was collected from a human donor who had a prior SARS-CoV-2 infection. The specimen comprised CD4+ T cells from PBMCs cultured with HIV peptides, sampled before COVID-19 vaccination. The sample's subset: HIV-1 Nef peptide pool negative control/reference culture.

The CDR3 region is CASSLGRRTSTDTQYF. Written as DNA, the CDR3 is TGTGCCAGCAGCCTGGGACGGCGAACTAGCACAGATACGCAGTATTTT. The chain combines TRBV11-2 with TRBJ2-3, with D perhaps being TRBD1 or TRBD2 (5 bases each). Trimming stripped 5 bases from V and 0 bases from J, with 15 bases between. The CDR3 spans 16 residues. Germline CDR1 SGHAT, CDR2 FQNNGV.